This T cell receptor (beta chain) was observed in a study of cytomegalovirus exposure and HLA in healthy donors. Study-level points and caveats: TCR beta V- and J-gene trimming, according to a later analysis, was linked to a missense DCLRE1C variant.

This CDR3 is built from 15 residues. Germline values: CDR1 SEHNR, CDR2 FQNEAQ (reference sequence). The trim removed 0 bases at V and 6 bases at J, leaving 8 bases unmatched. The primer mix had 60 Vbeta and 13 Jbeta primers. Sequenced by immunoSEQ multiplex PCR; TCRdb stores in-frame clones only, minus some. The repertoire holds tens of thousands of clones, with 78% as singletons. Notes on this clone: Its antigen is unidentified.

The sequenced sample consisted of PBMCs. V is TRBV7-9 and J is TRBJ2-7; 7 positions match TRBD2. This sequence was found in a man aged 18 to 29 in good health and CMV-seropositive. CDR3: CASSLADGTTLEQYF. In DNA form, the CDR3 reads TGTGCCAGCAGCTTAGCCGACGGGACTACGCTCGAGCAGTACTTC.